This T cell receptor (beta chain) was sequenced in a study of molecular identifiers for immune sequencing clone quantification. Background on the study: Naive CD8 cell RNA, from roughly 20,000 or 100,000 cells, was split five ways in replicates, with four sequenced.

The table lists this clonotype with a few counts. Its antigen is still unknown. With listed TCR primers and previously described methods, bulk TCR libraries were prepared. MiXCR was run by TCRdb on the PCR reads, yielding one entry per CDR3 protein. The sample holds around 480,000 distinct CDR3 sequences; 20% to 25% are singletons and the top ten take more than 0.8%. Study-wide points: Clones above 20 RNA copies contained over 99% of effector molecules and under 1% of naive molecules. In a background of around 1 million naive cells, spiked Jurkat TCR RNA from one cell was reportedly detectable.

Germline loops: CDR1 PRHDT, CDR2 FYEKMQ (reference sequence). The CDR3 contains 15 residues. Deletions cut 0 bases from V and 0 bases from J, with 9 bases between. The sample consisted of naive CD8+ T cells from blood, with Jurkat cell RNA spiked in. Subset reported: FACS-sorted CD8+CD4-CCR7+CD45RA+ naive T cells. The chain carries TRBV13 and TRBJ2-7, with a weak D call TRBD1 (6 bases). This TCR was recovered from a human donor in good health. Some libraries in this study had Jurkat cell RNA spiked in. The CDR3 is CASSLGGTLSYEQYF. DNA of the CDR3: TGTGCCAGCAGCTTAGGCGGGACACTCTCCTACGAGCAGTACTTC.